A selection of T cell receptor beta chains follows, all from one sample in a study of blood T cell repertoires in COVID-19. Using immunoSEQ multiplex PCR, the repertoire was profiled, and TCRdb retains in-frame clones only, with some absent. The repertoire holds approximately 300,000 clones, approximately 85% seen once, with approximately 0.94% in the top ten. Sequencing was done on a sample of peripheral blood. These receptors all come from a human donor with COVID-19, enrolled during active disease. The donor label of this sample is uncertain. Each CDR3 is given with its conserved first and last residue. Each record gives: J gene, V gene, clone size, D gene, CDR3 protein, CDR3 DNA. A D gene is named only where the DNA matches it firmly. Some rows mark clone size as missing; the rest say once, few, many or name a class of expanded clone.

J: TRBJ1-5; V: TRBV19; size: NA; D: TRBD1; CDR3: CASSVETGSGQPQHF; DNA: TGTGCCAGTAGTGTGGAGACAGGGAGTGGTCAGCCCCAGCATTTT
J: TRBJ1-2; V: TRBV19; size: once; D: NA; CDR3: CASTTSPPGASVGYGYTF; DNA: TGTGCCAGTACCACCTCGCCACCGGGAGCGAGTGTTGGGTATGGCTACACCTTC
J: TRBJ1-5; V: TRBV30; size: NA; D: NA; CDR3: CAWSGGGGYSNQPQHF; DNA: TGTGCCTGGAGTGGCGGGGGGGGATATAGCAATCAGCCCCAGCATTTT
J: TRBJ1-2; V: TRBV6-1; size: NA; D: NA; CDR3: CASSVATGFNYGYTF; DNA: TGTGCCAGCAGTGTAGCGACAGGATTTAACTATGGCTACACCTTC
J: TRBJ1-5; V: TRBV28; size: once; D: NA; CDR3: CASSFNGRNQPQHF; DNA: TGTGCCAGCAGTTTCAACGGTCGCAATCAGCCCCAGCATTTT
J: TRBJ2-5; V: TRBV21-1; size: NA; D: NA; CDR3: CASSKASPGTSRETQYF; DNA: TGTGCCAGCAGCAAAGCTTCGCCCGGGACAAGCCGGGAGACCCAGTACTTC
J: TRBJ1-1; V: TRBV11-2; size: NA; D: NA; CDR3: CASSPIYTEAFF; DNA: TGTGCCAGCAGCCCTATCTACACTGAAGCTTTCTTT
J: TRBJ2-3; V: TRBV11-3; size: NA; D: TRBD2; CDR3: CASSATSGSWDTQYF; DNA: TGTGCCAGCAGCGCAACTAGCGGGAGTTGGGATACGCAGTATTTT
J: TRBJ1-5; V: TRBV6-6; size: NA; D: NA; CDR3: CASSSNNQPQHF; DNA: TGTGCCAGCAGTTCCAACAATCAGCCCCAGCATTTT
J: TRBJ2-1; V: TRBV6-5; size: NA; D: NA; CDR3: CASNRQGLDFF; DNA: TGTGCCAGCAACCGACAGGGACTTGACTTCTTC
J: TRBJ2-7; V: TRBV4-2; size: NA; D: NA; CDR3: CASSQGGGGLAYEQYF; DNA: TGTGCCAGCAGCCAAGGGGGAGGGGGGCTCGCCTACGAGCAGTACTTC
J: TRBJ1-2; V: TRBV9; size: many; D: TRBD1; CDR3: CASTVTGEGYGYTF; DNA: TGTGCCAGCACCGTGACAGGGGAGGGCTATGGCTACACCTTC
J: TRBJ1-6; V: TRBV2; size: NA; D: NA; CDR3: CASSVSGLKKNSPLHF; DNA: TGTGCCAGCAGTGTTTCGGGACTCAAGAAAAATTCACCCCTCCACTTT